The 28 T cell receptor beta chains in this list originate from one sample, sequenced in a study of blood T cell repertoires in COVID-19. The data were produced by immunoSEQ multiplex PCR, yet TCRdb's version contains in-frame clones alone and is incomplete. The data contain about 260,000 clones, about 87% of them singletons. Sequencing input: peripheral blood. The receptors come from a woman in her 70s with COVID-19, enrolled during active disease.

This clone was observed once. The chain is built from TRBV28 and TRBJ2-7; maybe TRBD1 (6 bases). The CDR3 totals 14 residues. CDR1 and CDR2 (germline): MDHEN, SYDVKM. V was clipped by 6 bases and J by 0 bases, with 12 bases between them. In DNA form, the CDR3 reads TGTGCCAGCAGGCCGGGACAATACTCCTACGAGCAGTACTTC. It encodes CASRPGQYSYEQYF.

This clone came up once. V and J are TRBV6-6 and TRBJ1-1; D is unresolved. The CDR3 has 13 residues. The V gene's germline CDR1 is MNHNY and CDR2 SVGAGI (reference sequence). Trimming removed 7 bases from V and 3 bases from J, with 12 bases in between. The CDR3 DNA follows: TGTGCCAGCAAAATGTCGCAGGACACTGAAGCTTTCTTT. Its protein is CASKMSQDTEAFF.

The genes are TRBV14 and TRBJ1-5; the D gene is possibly TRBD1 (6 bases). Germline lookup yields CDR1 SGHDN and CDR2 FVKESK. Trimming shortened V by 6 bases and J by 6 bases, and 15 bases separated the two germline ends. The length of the CDR3 is 14 residues. CDR3 nucleotides: TGTGCCAGCAGTCACAGGGATTGTGGTCAGCCCCAGCATTTT. Protein product: CASSHRDCGQPQHF.

In its sample, this clone was seen a few times. CDR3 DNA: TGCGCCAGCAGCCCCGCGGGGCTTAGCAATCAGCCCCAGCATTTT. It translates to CASSPAGLSNQPQHF. V is TRBV5-1 and J is TRBJ1-5; the D gene is possibly TRBD1 (5 bases). In germline, CDR1 is SGHRS, CDR2 YFSETQ. This CDR3 has 15 amino acids. V was pared by 4 bases and J by 0 bases, with 11 bases between.

This chain joins TRBV4-2 and TRBJ2-1, with TRBD2 matching over 8 bases. With V trimmed by 4 bases and J by 0 bases, 5 bases remained unmatched. The CDR3 spans 16 residues. The germline V gene has CDR1 LGHNA and CDR2 YNFKEQ. CDR3 in amino acids: CASSPQAGVSYNEQFF. The CDR3 bases are TGTGCCAGCAGCCCCCAAGCGGGAGTCTCCTACAATGAGCAGTTCTTC.

The V call is TRBV4-1, the J call TRBJ2-7, with TRBD2 matching 8 bases. Trimming removed 2 bases from V and 4 bases from J; junction bases left unmatched: 16. The CDR3 loop spans 18 amino acids. Germline CDR1 is MGHRA and CDR2 is YSYEKL. The chain's CDR3 is CASSQIFPSGRRKYEQYF. In nucleotides, the CDR3 is TGCGCCAGCAGCCAAATCTTCCCGAGCGGGAGAAGGAAATACGAGCAGTACTTC.

The DNA of the CDR3 is TGTGCCAGCAGTGAAGAACAGAACACTGAAGCTTTCTTT. It specifies CASSEEQNTEAFF. The rearrangement links TRBV2 to TRBJ1-1; the D is unclear. The CDR3 runs to 13 residues. CDR1 SNHLY and CDR2 FYNNEI come from the germline V gene. V lost 1 base and J lost 1, with 4 bases in between. The variable domain in full, with the rest retrieved from reference TRBV2 and TRBJ1-1, is EPEVTQTPSHQVTQMGQEVILRCVPISNHLYFYWYRQILGQKVEFLVSFYNNEISEKSEIFDDQFSVERPDGSNFTLKIRSTKLEDSAMYFCASSEEQNTEAFFGQGTRLTVV.

The chain is built from TRBV7-9 and TRBJ2-7, with TRBD1 identical over 9 bases. J was trimmed by 5 bases and V by 6 bases; bases with no gene match: 8. The CDR3 is made up of 14 amino acids. The germline CDR1 and CDR2 sequences are SEHNR and FQNEAQ (reference sequence). The CDR3 DNA follows: TGTGCCAGCAGGTTACAGGGGGCCAGCGACGAGCAGTACTTC. Protein: CASRLQGASDEQYF. The full variable domain, completed using reference TRBV7-9 and TRBJ2-7, is DTGVSQNPRHKITKRGQNVTFRCDPISEHNRLYWYRQTLGQGPEFLTYFQNEAQLEKSRLLSDRFSAERPKGSFSTLEIQRTEQGDSAMYLCASRLQGASDEQYFGPGTRLTVT.

The chain is built from TRBV27 and TRBJ2-1; perhaps TRBD2 as D (6 bases). The CDR3 consists of 12 residues. V was trimmed by 1 base and J by 9 bases, leaving 7 bases between them. Germline-derived CDR1 and CDR2 are MNHEY and SMNVEV (reference sequence). Here the CDR3 reads CASSLLGGEQFF. As DNA, the CDR3 is TGTGCCAGCAGTTTATTGGGGGGTGAGCAGTTCTTC.

This chain connects TRBV6-6 to TRBJ2-5, with 15 nucleotides matching TRBD2. The CDR3 contains 19 residues. Germline V gene lookup returns CDR1 MNHNY and CDR2 SVGAGI (reference sequence). With V trimmed by 5 bases and J by 7 bases, 17 bases remained unmatched. The CDR3, as DNA: TGTGCCAGCAGTCGCTCATCACCGGGACTAGCGGGAGGAACTGGGACCCAGTACTTC. Translating gives CASSRSSPGLAGGTGTQYF.

The rearrangement links TRBV3-1 (or the pseudogene TRBV3-2) to TRBJ1-2; 10 bases fit TRBD1. The germline CDR1 and CDR2 sequences are LGHDT and YNNKEL (reference sequence). V shed 4 bases and J 8 bases; nucleotides not matched to a gene: 7. The CDR3 spans 14 residues. The CDR3 sequence: CASSLPGQGIGYTF. The CDR3 bases are TGTGCCAGCAGCCTTCCGGGACAGGGGATAGGCTACACCTTC.

The V and J genes are TRBV19 and TRBJ2-2; D ambiguous. Germline V gene data show CDR1 as LNHDA and CDR2 as SQIVND (reference sequence). The CDR3 length is 13 residues. V shed 7 bases and J shed 4 bases, with 10 bases lying between them. DNA for the CDR3: TGTGCCAGTATGAGTTTTGGCACCGGGGAGCTGTTTTTT. Residues: CASMSFGTGELFF.

The chain is built from TRBV5-4 and TRBJ2-1, with 13 bases fitting TRBD2. With 3 bases clipped from V and 5 bases from J, the junction kept 2 bases outside the gene matches. Germline values: CDR1 SGHNT, CDR2 YYREEE (reference sequence). The CDR3 contains 15 residues. The CDR3, as DNA: TGTGCCAGCAGCTCGGGACTAGCGGGAAACAATGAGCAGTTCTTC. Translated: CASSSGLAGNNEQFF. The full variable domain, with the rest looked up from reference TRBV5-4 and TRBJ2-1, is ETGVTQSPTHLIKTRGQQVTLRCSSQSGHNTVSWYQQALGQGPQFIFQYYREEENGRGNFPPRFSGLQFPNYSSELNVNALELDDSALYLCASSSGLAGNNEQFFGPGTRLTVL.

The rearrangement joins TRBV6-5 to TRBJ1-4; 7 positions match TRBD1. The CDR3 is 15 amino acids. Trimming cost V 6 bases and J 8 bases; bases outside gene matches: 12. Germline V lookup: CDR1 MNHEY, CDR2 SVGAGI. CDR3 nucleotides: TGTGCCAGCAGACAAAGGACAGGAGGTTGGGAAAAACTGTTTTTT. It encodes CASRQRTGGWEKLFF.

The rearrangement joins TRBV5-1 to TRBJ1-6; D possibly corresponds to TRBD1 (5 bases). From germline, CDR1 is SGHRS and CDR2 YFSETQ. V was trimmed by 3 bases and J by 10 bases, leaving 11 bases between them. There are 13 residues in the CDR3. Written as DNA, the CDR3 is TGCGCCAGCAGCTCCGGGGGGGACTCACCCCTCCACTTT. Protein sequence: CASSSGGDSPLHF.

The V and J genes are TRBV6-2 or TRBV6-3 and TRBJ2-1, with TRBD2 identical over 8 bases. The CDR3 has 13 residues. CDR1 is MNHEY and CDR2 is SVGEGT in the germline V gene. Trimming took 5 bases from V and 8 from J; bases not matched to a gene: 5. The CDR3 nucleotides read TGTGCCAGCAGTACCGGACTAGCCCATGAGCAGTTCTTC. Its protein product is CASSTGLAHEQFF.

The rearrangement links TRBV28 to TRBJ1-5; 8 positions agree with TRBD1. This CDR3 is 17 amino acids long. Looked up from germline, CDR1 is MDHEN and CDR2 is SYDVKM. The V and J ends lost 5 bases and 0 bases, in that order; junction bases with no gene match: 9. DNA of the CDR3: TGTGCCAGCAGTCCCCCTCCGGGACAGGATAGCAATCAGCCCCAGCATTTT. Protein sequence: CASSPPPGQDSNQPQHF.

The CDR3 sequence is CASSSFRGLAGVYTGELFF. The CDR3 DNA reads TGTGCCAGCTCATCATTCAGGGGACTAGCGGGAGTTTATACCGGGGAGCTGTTTTTT. V is TRBV13 and J is TRBJ2-2; 14 nucleotides match TRBD2. Germline CDR1 is PRHDT and CDR2 is FYEKMQ (reference sequence). J was trimmed by 5 bases and V by 8 bases; bases with no gene match: 16. This CDR3 is 19 amino acids long.

CDR3 coding DNA: TGTGCCAGCAGCCGAGGACAGGGAAGTTCACCCCTCCACTTT. Translated: CASSRGQGSSPLHF. V and J are TRBV6-5 and TRBJ1-6, with 8 bases that match TRBD1. Germline V gives CDR1 MNHEY, CDR2 SVGAGI. The ends lost 6 bases at V and 9 bases at J; junction bases unmatched: 7. The CDR3 covers 14 residues.

Only a few counts were recorded for this clone. The chain couples TRBV5-4 to TRBJ1-5; D perhaps matches TRBD1 (5 bases). Per the germline V gene, CDR1 is SGHNT and CDR2 is YYREEE (reference sequence). This CDR3 contains 14 residues. V lost 1 base to trimming and J lost 4 bases, with 9 bases between them. The CDR3 protein is CASSLPGRNQPQHF. The CDR3 DNA reads TGTGCCAGCAGCTTGCCAGGGAGGAATCAGCCCCAGCATTTT.

This clone has only one observation. The chain combines TRBV6-2 or TRBV6-3 with TRBJ1-5; maybe TRBD1 (5 bases). V lost 4 bases, J lost 5 bases, and 21 bases lay in between. Per germline, CDR1 MNHEY and CDR2 SVGEGT. The length of the CDR3 is 17 residues. This CDR3 is CASSFTETDTGDQPQHF. Here the CDR3 DNA reads TGTGCCAGCAGTTTCACGGAGACAGACACGGGTGATCAGCCCCAGCATTTT.

The V and J genes are TRBV4-3 and TRBJ2-7; 10 nucleotides agree with TRBD2. CDR1 LGHNA and CDR2 YSLEER come from the germline V gene. The junction had 3 bases not matched to a gene; V was cut back by 2 bases and J by 2 bases. The CDR3 has 15 residues. This CDR3 reads CASSQKAGGAYEQYF. The CDR3 nucleotides are TGCGCCAGCAGCCAAAAAGCGGGAGGGGCCTACGAGCAGTACTTC.

V and J are TRBV11-2 and TRBJ1-2, with D perhaps matching TRBD1 (6 bases). The CDR3 is 13 amino acids. Trimming left V 5 bases short and J 2 bases short, with 9 bases between. The germline gives CDR1 SGHAT, CDR2 FQNNGV. In DNA form, the CDR3 reads TGTGCCAGCAGCCCCACAGGGAACTATGGCTACACCTTC. Translating it yields CASSPTGNYGYTF.

V usage is TRBV9 and J usage is TRBJ1-2, with TRBD1 matching 10 bases. CDR1 SGDLS and CDR2 YYNGEE come from the germline V gene. V lost 3 bases to trimming and J lost 2 bases; unmatched junction nucleotides: 4. The CDR3 totals 15 residues. The CDR3 region is CASSADRGRNYGYTF. For the CDR3, the DNA is TGTGCCAGCAGCGCTGACAGGGGGCGCAACTATGGCTACACCTTC.

J is TRBJ1-5 and V is TRBV28; tentative D call: TRBD1 (5 bases). Germline CDR1 reads MDHEN; CDR2 reads SYDVKM. Trimming cost V 5 bases and J 0 bases, with 20 bases left between them. The CDR3 covers 18 residues. The CDR3 protein is CASSPLRVGALSNQPQHF. CDR3 coding DNA: TGTGCCAGCAGTCCTCTTAGGGTAGGGGCTCTTAGCAATCAGCCCCAGCATTTT.

This chain joins TRBV11-2 and TRBJ2-7, with TRBD1 matching 7 bases. The CDR3 has 14 residues. V shed 5 bases and J 3 bases; nucleotides not matched to a gene: 7. CDR1 is SGHAT, CDR2 FQNNGV, per germline. CDR3 in DNA: TGTGCCAGCAGCATTGGGGACAGTATCTACGAGCAGTACTTC. Its protein product is CASSIGDSIYEQYF.

The V call is TRBV6-2 or TRBV6-3, the J call TRBJ2-3, with TRBD2 as a possible D gene (5 bases). Germline V gene lookup returns CDR1 MNHEY and CDR2 SVGEGT. The CDR3 length is 15 residues. Trimming removed 0 bases at V and 4 bases at J, with 11 bases between. The CDR3 region is CASSYSSRGSDTQYF. DNA for the CDR3: TGTGCCAGCAGTTACTCGAGTCGGGGTTCAGATACGCAGTATTTT.

Here the CDR3 reads CAIRPGTIYEQYF. In DNA form, the CDR3 reads TGTGCCATCAGACCTGGGACTATCTACGAGCAGTACTTC. The chain joins TRBV10-3 to TRBJ2-7, with 7 bases identical to TRBD2. Germline CDR1 ENHRY, CDR2 SYGVKD. This CDR3 comprises 13 residues. V was pared by 6 bases and J by 3 bases, with 5 bases of the junction left unmatched.